These T cell receptor beta chains were read from a single sample in a study of cytomegalovirus exposure and HLA in healthy donors. Libraries were prepared by immunoSEQ multiplex PCR; TCRdb keeps only in-frame clonotypes and omits some of them. The sample shows about 160,000 clones, 68% of them seen only once. The source material was PBMCs. These receptors all come from a woman between 18 and 30 years old in good health and CMV-seropositive. CDR3s include the opening cysteine and the closing phenylalanine or tryptophan. Fields, in order: clone size, D gene, CDR3 length, V gene, J gene, CDR3 protein, CDR3 DNA. D genes are given only for firm matches. Rows may omit the clone size; those that give it use once, few, many or a size class.

clone size: NA
D gene: NA
CDR3 length: 15
V gene: TRBV6-1
J gene: TRBJ1-1
CDR3 protein: CASSELWTPNTEAFF
CDR3 DNA: TGTGCCAGCAGTGAACTTTGGACACCTAACACTGAAGCTTTCTTT

clone size: NA
D gene: TRBD1
CDR3 length: 14
V gene: TRBV25-1
J gene: TRBJ2-5
CDR3 protein: CASSPWDSQETQYF
CDR3 DNA: TGTGCCAGCAGTCCTTGGGACAGCCAAGAGACCCAGTACTTC

clone size: NA
D gene: NA
CDR3 length: 15
V gene: TRBV27
J gene: TRBJ1-1
CDR3 protein: CASSNRANMNTEAFF
CDR3 DNA: TGTGCCAGCAGCAACAGGGCCAATATGAACACTGAAGCTTTCTTT

clone size: NA
D gene: NA
CDR3 length: 10
V gene: TRBV29-1
J gene: TRBJ1-2
CDR3 protein: CSVLFSGYTF
CDR3 DNA: TGCAGCGTTCTTTTTTCCGGCTACACCTTC

clone size: NA
D gene: NA
CDR3 length: 16
V gene: TRBV7-2
J gene: TRBJ2-1
CDR3 protein: CASSLAGATSYNEQFF
CDR3 DNA: TGTGCCAGCAGCTTAGCGGGGGCTACCTCCTACAATGAGCAGTTCTTC

clone size: NA
D gene: TRBD2
CDR3 length: 19
V gene: TRBV6-4
J gene: TRBJ2-3
CDR3 protein: CASSEQGLAGYSSTDTQYF
CDR3 DNA: TGTGCCAGCAGTGAGCAGGGACTAGCGGGATACTCTAGCACAGATACGCAGTATTTT

clone size: few
D gene: NA
CDR3 length: 11
V gene: TRBV29-1
J gene: TRBJ1-1
CDR3 protein: CSVRAPTEAFF
CDR3 DNA: TGCAGCGTGAGGGCCCCGACTGAAGCTTTCTTT

clone size: NA
D gene: NA
CDR3 length: 14
V gene: TRBV4-3
J gene: TRBJ2-5
CDR3 protein: CASSEQRGQETQYF
CDR3 DNA: TGCGCCAGCAGCGAACAGAGGGGGCAAGAGACCCAGTACTTC

clone size: NA
D gene: TRBD2
CDR3 length: 17
V gene: TRBV4-3
J gene: TRBJ2-5
CDR3 protein: CASSQDGGLAGGETQYF
CDR3 DNA: TGCGCCAGCAGCCAAGATGGGGGACTAGCGGGGGGAGAGACCCAGTACTTC

clone size: NA
D gene: NA
CDR3 length: 14
V gene: TRBV27
J gene: TRBJ1-1
CDR3 protein: CASSLSPRNTEAFF
CDR3 DNA: TGTGCCAGCAGTTTATCCCCCAGGAACACTGAAGCTTTCTTT

clone size: NA
D gene: TRBD1
CDR3 length: 16
V gene: TRBV4-3
J gene: TRBJ1-4
CDR3 protein: CASSQGQGATNEKLFF
CDR3 DNA: TGCGCCAGCAGCCAAGGTCAGGGGGCAACTAATGAAAAACTGTTTTTT

clone size: NA
D gene: TRBD1
CDR3 length: 14
V gene: TRBV27
J gene: TRBJ2-3
CDR3 protein: CASRTGQGRATQYF
CDR3 DNA: TGTGCCAGCAGGACGGGACAGGGGAGGGCTACGCAGTATTTT